This TCR beta chain was identified in a study of shared T cell receptors in the human thymus. This CDR3 is built from 16 residues. Deletions cut 1 base from V and 5 bases from J, with 17 bases between. Germline values: CDR1 MGHDK, CDR2 SYGVNS. This clone has a single count. Sequencing was performed with immunoSEQ multiplex PCR; in TCRdb, only in-frame clones are kept and a portion is missing. This sample has about 540,000 clones; around 82% occur once, and the top ten carry around 0.013%. These same records also appear under a second study, on human thymus T cells. That report notes: Thymus tissue was removed during corrective cardiac surgery. Related research found strongly overlapping thymic repertoires in unrelated individuals.

This chain uses TRBV25-1 with TRBJ2-5; TRBD1 might be the D (5 bases). The sequence was collected from a boy younger than two with a congenital heart defect. What was sequenced was thymocytes. Written as DNA, the CDR3 is TGTGCCAGCAGTGAATCCTTTAACAGGAGACCCGAGACCCAGTACTTC. Translation gives CASSESFNRRPETQYF. Complete variable domain (other parts from reference TRBV25-1 and TRBJ2-5): EADIYQTPRYLVIGTGKKITLECSQTMGHDKMYWYQQDPGMELHLIHYSYGVNSTEKGDLSSESTVSRIRTEHFPLTLESARPSHTSQYLCASSESFNRRPETQYFGPGTRLLVL.